This T cell receptor beta chain originates from a study of blood T cells in healthy people across ages. This clonotype has at least ten counts. Its antigen is undetermined. A second PCR, run for about 6 to 11 cycles, used a sample-barcoded 5' primer plus a J-beta primer mix. The study obtained at least 3 million CDR3-containing paired-end reads from every sample. TCRdb independently ran MiXCR on the 5' RACE reads; one entry per CDR3 protein. The table records 550,000 to 650,000 distinct CDR3 sequences, about 28% of them present only once. The length of the CDR3 is 13 residues. CDR1 is MGHDK, CDR2 SYGVNS, per germline. V dropped 7 bases and J dropped 9 bases, with 16 bases sitting between them. Whole-study results and caveats: Those diversity estimates obtained from one million T cells were thought to be underestimates.

This chain uses TRBV25-1 with TRBJ2-1; D is uncertain. The sequence derives from a woman at least 80 years old in good health. The sequenced sample consisted of blood. Written as DNA, the CDR3 is TGTGCCAGCATCTCCAAGTGGCAAACTGAGCAGTTCTTC. Protein sequence: CASISKWQTEQFF. Full variable domain (outside the CDR3, taken from reference TRBV25-1 and TRBJ2-1): EADIYQTPRYLVIGTGKKITLECSQTMGHDKMYWYQQDPGMELHLIHYSYGVNSTEKGDLSSESTVSRIRTEHFPLTLESARPSHTSQYLCASISKWQTEQFFGPGTRLTVL.